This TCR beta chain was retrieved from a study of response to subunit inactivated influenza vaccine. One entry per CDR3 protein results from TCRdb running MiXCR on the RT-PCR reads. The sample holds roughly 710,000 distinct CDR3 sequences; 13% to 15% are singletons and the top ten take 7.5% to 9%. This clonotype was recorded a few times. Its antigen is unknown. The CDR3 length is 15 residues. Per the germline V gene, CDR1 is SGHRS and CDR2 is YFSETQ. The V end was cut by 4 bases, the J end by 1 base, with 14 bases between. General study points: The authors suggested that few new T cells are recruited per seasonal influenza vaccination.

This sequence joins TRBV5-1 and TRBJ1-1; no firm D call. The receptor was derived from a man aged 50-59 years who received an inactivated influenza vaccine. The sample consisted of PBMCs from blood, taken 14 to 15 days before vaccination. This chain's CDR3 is CASSPQGNRNTEAFF. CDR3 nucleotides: TGCGCCAGCAGCCCCCAAGGGAACAGGAACACTGAAGCTTTCTTT.